The T cell receptor beta chain under discussion was sequenced for a study of neurological immune-mediated disorders. V was pared by 4 bases and J by 4 bases, with 8 bases between. This CDR3 spans 12 amino acids. Germline values: CDR1 SQVTM, CDR2 ANQGSEA. Every sequencing run generated in excess of 160 million TCR-beta sequences. These sequences covered 15-18 subjects. In TCRdb, the 5' RACE reads were re-called with MiXCR into one record per CDR3 protein. The data hold tens of thousands of distinct CDR3 sequences, with roughly 14% observed a single time. This clonotype was found many times. This chain links TRBV29-1 with TRBJ2-1, with no clear D. Sequencing was carried out using PBMCs. The clonotype was recovered from a woman aged 45 to 65 in good health. CDR3 loop: CSVAEGYNEQFF. The CDR3 nucleotides read TGCAGCGTTGCCGAAGGATACAATGAGCAGTTCTTC.